The present T cell receptor (beta chain) was sequenced within a study of control samples from healthy donors and cancer patients. The CDR3 is made up of 15 amino acids. V was pared by 5 bases and J by 0 bases, with 11 bases between. Germline assignment: CDR1 MGHDK and CDR2 SYGVNS. Using immunoSEQ multiplex PCR, the repertoire was profiled, and TCRdb retains in-frame clones only, with some absent. The table records under 150,000 clones, roughly nine tenths of them present only once. J is TRBJ2-1 and V is TRBV25-1; D call uncertain. The sequence was obtained from a woman in her 30s in good health. The material sequenced was blood. In DNA, the CDR3 is TGTGCCAGCAGTAGAGTTGGGAACTCCTACAATGAGCAGTTCTTC. Protein sequence: CASSRVGNSYNEQFF. The full variable domain, rest sourced from reference TRBV25-1 and TRBJ2-1, is EADIYQTPRYLVIGTGKKITLECSQTMGHDKMYWYQQDPGMELHLIHYSYGVNSTEKGDLSSESTVSRIRTEHFPLTLESARPSHTSQYLCASSRVGNSYNEQFFGPGTRLTVL.